The 17 T cell receptor beta chains reported below all come from one sample, sequenced in a study of read filtering for tumor transcriptome and immune sequencing. Molecular barcoded adaptors covering alpha/delta and beta/gamma chains were used on about 0.4 ug RNA. Using its own MiXCR run on the reads, TCRdb lists one record per CDR3 protein. The sample includes 30,000 to 35,000 distinct CDR3 sequences, 15% to 20% seen only once; the top ten take approximately 16%. Sequences were obtained from a population of CD138-negative cells sorted from bone marrow. These receptors came from a donor at least 40 years old with multiple myeloma.

DNA of the CDR3: TGCGCCAGCAGTATCGGGGGATTCTCTGGAAACACCATATATTTT. Protein sequence: CASSIGGFSGNTIYF. V usage is TRBV10-2 and J usage is TRBJ1-3, with D maybe TRBD1 (5 bases). Trimming took 5 bases from V and 0 from J, leaving 11 bases between them. This CDR3 spans 15 amino acids. From germline, CDR1 is WSHSY and CDR2 SAAADI.

The chain joins TRBV2 to TRBJ2-4; maybe TRBD2 (5 bases). The ends were cut back, 7 bases at V and 9 bases at J, with 19 bases in the middle. This CDR3 comprises 14 residues. Germline V gives CDR1 SNHLY, CDR2 FYNNEI. The CDR3 protein is CASIQAEGVGIQYF. CDR3 coding DNA: TGTGCCAGCATACAAGCGGAAGGCGTCGGCATTCAGTACTTC.

This clonotype was picked up many times. The chain has TRBV5-5 and TRBJ2-6; D call uncertain. In germline, CDR1 is SGHKS, CDR2 YYEKEE (reference sequence). This CDR3 has 16 residues. With 5 bases removed from V and 0 bases from J, the gap between germline ends came to 12 bases. The CDR3 nucleotides read TGTGCCAGCAGTCGTGCCACCTACTCTGGGGCCAACGTCCTGACTTTC. Its translation is CASSRATYSGANVLTF.

By share, this clonotype counts as medium-sized. The chain combines TRBV29-1 with TRBJ2-1; perhaps TRBD1 as D (6 bases). The V end was cut by 7 bases, the J end by 5 bases, with 12 bases between. This CDR3 is 12 amino acids long. Germline V gives CDR1 SQVTM, CDR2 ANQGSEA. The CDR3 bases are TGCAGCGGCCGGGACAACAACAATGAGCAGTTCTTC. Protein sequence: CSGRDNNNEQFF.

The sample holds many counts of this clonotype. The V call is TRBV2, the J call TRBJ2-1, with no clear D. This CDR3 contains 10 residues. CDR1 is SNHLY and CDR2 is FYNNEI in the germline V gene. The V and J ends lost 5 bases and 10 bases respectively, with 6 bases between them. In DNA form, the CDR3 reads TGTGCCAGCAGTCTTAAAGAGCAGTTCTTC. Protein: CASSLKEQFF. Filled out from reference TRBV2 and TRBJ2-1, the complete variable domain reads EPEVTQTPSHQVTQMGQEVILRCVPISNHLYFYWYRQILGQKVEFLVSFYNNEISEKSEIFDDQFSVERPDGSNFTLKIRSTKLEDSAMYFCASSLKEQFFGPGTRLTVL.

The table lists this clonotype with many counts. The chain combines TRBV7-2 with TRBJ2-7; 10 bases align to TRBD2. J lost 6 bases, V lost 3 bases, and 5 bases had no gene match. This CDR3 contains 14 residues. From germline, CDR1 is SGHTA and CDR2 FQGNSA. This CDR3 reads CASSFSGRAGEQYF. DNA for the CDR3: TGTGCCAGCAGCTTCAGCGGGAGGGCCGGCGAGCAGTACTTC.

This clonotype has at least ten counts. Here the CDR3 DNA reads TGTGCCAGCACCCCGAATAGCGGGCCAGAGACCCAGTACTTC. It specifies CASTPNSGPETQYF. The V and J genes are TRBV7-2 and TRBJ2-5, with 7 nucleotides matching TRBD2. J was trimmed by 4 bases and V by 7 bases; bases with no gene match: 9. From germline, CDR1 is SGHTA and CDR2 FQGNSA. The CDR3 has 14 residues.

This clonotype was picked up many times. The junction differs from germline at one of its ends, possibly a read error. The CDR3 DNA sequence: TGTGCCATCAATGAGGCGGGGGTCGGAAGTGAGCAGTTCTTC. It codes for CAINEAGVGSEQFF. The chain couples TRBV10-3 to TRBJ2-1, with 7 nucleotides matching TRBD2. The CDR3 runs to 14 residues. Germline V lookup: CDR1 ENHRY, CDR2 SYGVKD.

In this sample, this clonotype is medium-sized. The genes are TRBV7-6 and TRBJ2-7; D possibly corresponds to TRBD1 (6 bases). Per the germline V gene, CDR1 is SGHVS and CDR2 is FNYEAQ. This CDR3 has 15 amino acids. V gave up 5 bases and J gave up 0 bases, with 14 bases separating them. The CDR3 coding sequence is TGTGCCAGCAGCCTGGGGGCTCAGAGCTCCTACGAGCAGTACTTC. Its translation is CASSLGAQSSYEQYF.

The table lists this clonotype with many counts. The J gene is TRBJ2-5, the V gene TRBV7-8, with TRBD2 as a possible D gene (6 bases). In germline, CDR1 is SGHVS, CDR2 FQNEAQ. V was shortened by 1 base and J by 0 bases, with 15 bases between the two germline ends. The CDR3 sequence is 17 residues long. CDR3 in amino acids: CASSLGGVGADQETQYF. The CDR3 DNA is TGTGCCAGCAGCTTAGGGGGGGTCGGGGCAGACCAAGAGACCCAGTACTTC.

In its sample, this clonotype was seen many times. The rearrangement links TRBV20-1 to TRBJ2-1, with D possibly matching TRBD1 (6 bases). V gave up 6 bases and J gave up 8 bases, with 20 bases separating them. The CDR3 spans 14 residues. Germline loops: CDR1 DFQATT, CDR2 SNEGSKA (reference sequence). The CDR3 is CSAPGHGGFDEQFF. The CDR3 DNA reads TGCAGTGCCCCCGGACATGGGGGCTTCGATGAGCAGTTCTTC.

There are many counts of this clonotype. This sequence joins TRBV5-4 and TRBJ2-7, with D perhaps matching TRBD1 (8 bases). The CDR3 is 16 residues long. Trimming stripped 4 bases from V and 5 bases from J, with 22 bases between. CDR1 is SGHNT, CDR2 YYREEE, per germline (reference sequence). The CDR3 region is CASSEPDRGGRDEQYF. CDR3 sequence (DNA): TGTGCCAGCAGCGAACCAGACAGGGGAGGGAGGGACGAGCAGTACTTC.

This clonotype was recorded at least ten times. The genes are TRBV5-4 and TRBJ2-7; D call uncertain. V was pared by 1 base and J by 0 bases, with 8 bases between. This CDR3 has 14 residues. The V gene's germline CDR1 is SGHNT and CDR2 YYREEE (reference sequence). Here the CDR3 DNA reads TGTGCCAGCAGCTTGTTCGGATCCTCCTACGAGCAGTACTTC. Protein product: CASSLFGSSYEQYF.

The chain links TRBV9 to TRBJ1-1, with 7 positions matching TRBD1. The J segment lost 6 bases and the V segment lost 2 bases, leaving 10 bases of the junction unmatched. The CDR3 is 15 amino acids. The germline gives CDR1 SGDLS, CDR2 YYNGEE. The CDR3 sequence: CASSVKGTATAEAFF. In DNA form, the CDR3 reads TGTGCCAGCAGCGTCAAAGGGACAGCTACCGCTGAAGCTTTCTTT.

The sample holds many counts of this clonotype. This chain joins TRBV30 and TRBJ2-7; possibly TRBD1 for D (5 bases). CDR1 and CDR2 from the germline V gene are GTSNPN and SVGIG (reference sequence). CDR3 length: 12 amino acids. The germline V and J ends were trimmed by 3 bases and 2 bases, with 8 bases remaining between them. CDR3 DNA sequence: TGTGCCTGGAGGGACATCCCCTACGAGCAGTACTTC. Its protein product is CAWRDIPYEQYF.

This clonotype occurred many times. The rearrangement joins TRBV6-5 to TRBJ1-4; D unclear. The CDR3 contains 15 residues. With 5 bases removed from V and 0 bases from J, the gap between germline ends came to 10 bases. Germline V gene data show CDR1 as MNHEY and CDR2 as SVGAGI. The CDR3 DNA reads TGTGCCAGCAGTCCCCGGGCAGCAACTAATGAAAAACTGTTTTTT. Amino acid sequence: CASSPRAATNEKLFF.

The chain joins TRBV6-1 to TRBJ2-7; D could derive from TRBD1 or TRBD2 (5 bases each). V was shortened by 0 bases and J by 5 bases, with 5 bases between the two germline ends. The CDR3 has 12 amino acids. Germline values: CDR1 MNHNS, CDR2 SASEGT. The CDR3 DNA follows: TGTGCCAGCAGTGAAGCGGGGGACGAGCAGTACTTC. Translation: CASSEAGDEQYF.